The rows below give T cell receptor beta chains drawn from one sample of a study of shared clonotypes between healthy human individuals. Using immunoSEQ multiplex PCR, the repertoire was profiled, and TCRdb retains in-frame clones only, with some absent. The repertoire holds hundreds of thousands of clones, with approximately 96% as singletons. Sequencing was carried out using naive CD8+ T cells sorted from blood. All receptors come from a woman in her thirties in good health. CDR3s include the opening cysteine and the closing phenylalanine or tryptophan. The D gene is left open where the match is weak. Clone size, where shown, is once, few, many, or a class for clones that have expanded.

V gene: TRBV29-1; D gene: .; clone size: .; CDR3 length: 16; J gene: TRBJ2-5; CDR3 protein: CSVVGSSLGMGETQYF; CDR3 DNA: TGCAGCGTTGTCGGGAGCTCTCTCGGAATGGGGGAGACCCAGTACTTC
V gene: TRBV28; D gene: .; clone size: .; CDR3 length: 11; J gene: TRBJ2-5; CDR3 protein: CASSLSGTQYF; CDR3 DNA: TGTGCCAGCAGTTTAAGCGGGACCCAGTACTTC
V gene: TRBV29-1; D gene: .; clone size: .; CDR3 length: 12; J gene: TRBJ2-7; CDR3 protein: CSVESLGYEQYF; CDR3 DNA: TGCAGCGTTGAAAGTCTGGGTTACGAGCAGTACTTC
V gene: TRBV9; D gene: TRBD1; clone size: .; CDR3 length: 17; J gene: TRBJ2-2; CDR3 protein: CASSPSGQGEFTGELFF; CDR3 DNA: TGTGCCAGCAGCCCCTCAGGACAGGGTGAATTTACCGGGGAGCTGTTTTTT
V gene: TRBV5-1; D gene: TRBD2; clone size: .; CDR3 length: 14; J gene: TRBJ2-1; CDR3 protein: CASSLAGIYNEQFF; CDR3 DNA: TGCGCCAGCAGCTTAGCGGGAATATACAATGAGCAGTTCTTC
V gene: TRBV5-6; D gene: TRBD2; clone size: .; CDR3 length: 16; J gene: TRBJ2-1; CDR3 protein: CASSLAASGRFNEQFF; CDR3 DNA: TGTGCCAGCAGCTTGGCGGCTAGCGGGAGGTTCAATGAGCAGTTCTTC
V gene: TRBV9; D gene: .; clone size: .; CDR3 length: 14; J gene: TRBJ1-5; CDR3 protein: CASSSQGSNQPQHF; CDR3 DNA: TGTGCCAGCAGCTCCCAAGGGAGCAATCAGCCCCAGCATTTT
V gene: TRBV5-1; D gene: TRBD1; clone size: .; CDR3 length: 16; J gene: TRBJ2-3; CDR3 protein: CASSLGTGGRTDTQYF; CDR3 DNA: TGCGCCAGCAGCTTGGGGACAGGGGGCAGGACAGATACGCAGTATTTT
V gene: TRBV10-3; D gene: TRBD2; clone size: .; CDR3 length: 17; J gene: TRBJ2-1; CDR3 protein: CAISEYTGTRTYNEQFF; CDR3 DNA: TGTGCCATCAGTGAGTACACCGGGACTAGAACCTACAATGAGCAGTTCTTC
V gene: TRBV4-1; D gene: .; clone size: few; CDR3 length: 15; J gene: TRBJ1-1; CDR3 protein: CASSQEGRMNTEAFF; CDR3 DNA: TGCGCCAGCAGCCAAGAGGGACGGATGAACACTGAAGCTTTCTTT
V gene: TRBV5-4; D gene: .; clone size: .; CDR3 length: 13; J gene: TRBJ2-1; CDR3 protein: CASSLATYNEQFF; CDR3 DNA: TGTGCCAGCAGCTTGGCGACCTACAATGAGCAGTTCTTC
V gene: TRBV19; D gene: .; clone size: .; CDR3 length: 15; J gene: TRBJ2-7; CDR3 protein: CASSIMATPSYEQYF; CDR3 DNA: TGTGCCAGTAGTATAATGGCCACCCCCTCCTACGAGCAGTACTTC
V gene: TRBV7-9; D gene: TRBD1; clone size: .; CDR3 length: 14; J gene: TRBJ1-1; CDR3 protein: CASRPTGVNTEAFF; CDR3 DNA: TGTGCCAGCAGACCGACAGGGGTAAACACTGAAGCTTTCTTT
V gene: TRBV29-1; D gene: .; clone size: .; CDR3 length: 14; J gene: TRBJ2-7; CDR3 protein: CSAEAGVEGYEQYF; CDR3 DNA: TGCAGCGCAGAAGCAGGGGTTGAAGGGTACGAGCAGTACTTC
V gene: TRBV2; D gene: TRBD2; clone size: .; CDR3 length: 14; J gene: TRBJ2-7; CDR3 protein: CASKKGGRANEQYF; CDR3 DNA: TGTGCCAGCAAGAAAGGCGGGAGGGCTAACGAGCAGTACTTC
V gene: TRBV19; D gene: .; clone size: .; CDR3 length: 13; J gene: TRBJ1-4; CDR3 protein: CASSGAAYEKLFF; CDR3 DNA: TGTGCCAGTTCCGGGGCAGCATATGAAAAACTGTTTTTT
V gene: TRBV28; D gene: TRBD1; clone size: .; CDR3 length: 17; J gene: TRBJ2-7; CDR3 protein: CASSSHRDRGFSYEQYF; CDR3 DNA: TGTGCCAGCAGTTCCCATAGAGACAGGGGTTTTAGCTACGAGCAGTACTTC
V gene: TRBV5-1; D gene: TRBD1; clone size: .; CDR3 length: 18; J gene: TRBJ1-1; CDR3 protein: CASSLGAGQGFMNTEAFF; CDR3 DNA: TGCGCCAGCAGCTTGGGGGCGGGACAGGGGTTCATGAACACTGAAGCTTTCTTT
V gene: TRBV27; D gene: .; clone size: .; CDR3 length: 12; J gene: TRBJ2-7; CDR3 protein: CASSHPSYEQYF; CDR3 DNA: TGTGCCAGCAGCCATCCTTCCTACGAGCAGTACTTC
V gene: TRBV9; D gene: .; clone size: .; CDR3 length: 13; J gene: TRBJ2-1; CDR3 protein: CASSVVGYNEQFF; CDR3 DNA: TGTGCCAGCAGCGTAGTGGGTTACAATGAGCAGTTCTTC
V gene: TRBV28; D gene: TRBD1; clone size: .; CDR3 length: 15; J gene: TRBJ1-3; CDR3 protein: CASILTGGLWNTIYF; CDR3 DNA: TGTGCCAGCATCCTAACAGGGGGCTTGTGGAACACCATATATTTT
V gene: TRBV2; D gene: TRBD1; clone size: .; CDR3 length: 14; J gene: TRBJ1-1; CDR3 protein: CASARGQGNTEAFF; CDR3 DNA: TGTGCCAGCGCCCGGGGACAGGGAAACACTGAAGCTTTCTTT
V gene: TRBV2; D gene: .; clone size: .; CDR3 length: 15; J gene: TRBJ2-7; CDR3 protein: CASSESLSAAYEQYF; CDR3 DNA: TGTGCCAGCAGTGAATCCCTGTCGGCGGCCTACGAGCAGTACTTC
V gene: TRBV27; D gene: .; clone size: once; CDR3 length: 15; J gene: TRBJ2-7; CDR3 protein: CASSLSYGSSYEQYF; CDR3 DNA: TGTGCCAGCAGTTTATCCTATGGATCTTCCTACGAGCAGTACTTC
V gene: TRBV21-1; D gene: .; clone size: .; CDR3 length: 14; J gene: TRBJ1-5; CDR3 protein: CASSLSKANQPQHF; CDR3 DNA: TGTGCCAGCAGCCTAAGTAAGGCCAATCAGCCCCAGCATTTT
V gene: TRBV7-9; D gene: .; clone size: .; CDR3 length: 15; J gene: TRBJ1-2; CDR3 protein: CASSLGQDLDYGYTF; CDR3 DNA: TGTGCCAGCAGCTTAGGACAGGACCTAGACTATGGCTACACCTTC
V gene: TRBV9; D gene: TRBD1; clone size: .; CDR3 length: 15; J gene: TRBJ1-3; CDR3 protein: CASSYGQEDGNTIYF; CDR3 DNA: TGTGCCAGCAGCTACGGACAGGAAGATGGAAACACCATATATTTT
V gene: TRBV7-2; D gene: .; clone size: .; CDR3 length: 14; J gene: TRBJ2-2; CDR3 protein: CASSPGLYTGELFF; CDR3 DNA: TGTGCCAGCAGCCCGGGACTCTACACCGGGGAGCTGTTTTTT
V gene: TRBV21-1; D gene: .; clone size: once; CDR3 length: 22; J gene: TRBJ2-7; CDR3 protein: CASSKLINLQRLAGRNGYEQYF; CDR3 DNA: TGTGCCAGCAGCAAATTGATTAATTTGCAGAGACTAGCGGGTAGGAACGGGTACGAGCAGTACTTC
V gene: TRBV11-2; D gene: TRBD2; clone size: .; CDR3 length: 16; J gene: TRBJ2-1; CDR3 protein: CASSLDGTSEHNEQFF; CDR3 DNA: TGTGCCAGCAGCTTAGATGGGACTAGCGAACACAATGAGCAGTTCTTC
V gene: TRBV5-1; D gene: .; clone size: .; CDR3 length: 15; J gene: TRBJ2-1; CDR3 protein: CASDPGLKVHNEQFF; CDR3 DNA: TGCGCCAGCGACCCGGGACTCAAAGTGCACAATGAGCAGTTCTTC
V gene: TRBV27; D gene: .; clone size: once; CDR3 length: 13; J gene: TRBJ1-2; CDR3 protein: CASSLSKNYGYTF; CDR3 DNA: TGTGCCAGCAGTTTATCCAAGAACTATGGCTACACCTTC
V gene: TRBV19; D gene: .; clone size: .; CDR3 length: 13; J gene: TRBJ2-1; CDR3 protein: CASSIYGEVEQFF; CDR3 DNA: TGTGCCAGTAGTATATACGGGGAGGTTGAGCAGTTCTTC
V gene: TRBV27; D gene: .; clone size: .; CDR3 length: 13; J gene: TRBJ1-1; CDR3 protein: CASSSTGNTEAFF; CDR3 DNA: TGTGCCAGCAGCTCGACAGGGAACACTGAAGCTTTCTTT
V gene: TRBV28; D gene: .; clone size: .; CDR3 length: 14; J gene: TRBJ1-5; CDR3 protein: CASSLYSANQPQHF; CDR3 DNA: TGTGCCAGCAGTTTATACAGCGCGAATCAGCCCCAGCATTTT
V gene: TRBV7-9; D gene: TRBD1; clone size: .; CDR3 length: 14; J gene: TRBJ2-1; CDR3 protein: CASSYRDRYNEQFF; CDR3 DNA: TGTGCCAGCAGCTATAGGGACAGGTACAATGAGCAGTTCTTC
V gene: TRBV10-3; D gene: .; clone size: .; CDR3 length: 12; J gene: TRBJ2-3; CDR3 protein: CAISRTKDTQYF; CDR3 DNA: TGTGCCATCAGTAGAACTAAAGATACGCAGTATTTT
V gene: TRBV5-8; D gene: .; clone size: .; CDR3 length: 16; J gene: TRBJ2-5; CDR3 protein: CASSWGQNREEETQYF; CDR3 DNA: TGTGCCAGCAGCTGGGGACAGAACAGGGAGGAAGAGACCCAGTACTTC
V gene: TRBV7-3; D gene: .; clone size: .; CDR3 length: 16; J gene: TRBJ2-2; CDR3 protein: CASSLLPDANTGELFF; CDR3 DNA: TGTGCCAGCAGCCTACTTCCGGACGCGAACACCGGGGAGCTGTTTTTT
V gene: TRBV12-5; D gene: .; clone size: .; CDR3 length: 14; J gene: TRBJ1-2; CDR3 protein: CASGHTGGWGGYTF; CDR3 DNA: TGTGCTAGTGGCCACACCGGGGGGTGGGGTGGCTACACCTTC
V gene: TRBV9; D gene: TRBD2; clone size: once; CDR3 length: 15; J gene: TRBJ2-7; CDR3 protein: CASSDGAGPTYEQYF; CDR3 DNA: TGTGCCAGCAGCGATGGAGCGGGACCAACCTACGAGCAGTACTTC
V gene: TRBV29-1; D gene: .; clone size: .; CDR3 length: 16; J gene: TRBJ2-1; CDR3 protein: CSVMFAADSSYNEQFF; CDR3 DNA: TGCAGCGTTATGTTTGCTGCTGATAGCTCCTACAATGAGCAGTTCTTC
V gene: TRBV10-1; D gene: .; clone size: .; CDR3 length: 13; J gene: TRBJ2-7; CDR3 protein: CASSPAVAYEQYF; CDR3 DNA: TGCGCCAGCAGCCCGGCGGTCGCCTACGAGCAGTACTTC
V gene: TRBV7-9; D gene: .; clone size: .; CDR3 length: 12; J gene: TRBJ2-2; CDR3 protein: CASSPAGGELFF; CDR3 DNA: TGTGCCAGCAGCCCTGCCGGAGGGGAGCTGTTTTTT